Shown below are 5 T cell receptor beta chains from a single sample sequenced in a study of cytomegalovirus exposure and HLA in healthy donors (dated by TCRdb to 2017 to 2019). Libraries came from the immunoSEQ multiplex PCR assay. For the multiplex PCR, a mixture combining 60 forward primers for TCR Vbeta segments and 13 reverse primers for TCR Jbeta segments was used. TCRdb holds this immuneACCESS table with in-frame rearrangements only. Some clones are missing; in checked studies, unresolved V genes explain under half, and the rest has no known cause. This sample is represented by about 120,000 clones; roughly 70% of them were singletons. The ten most abundant clones make up less than 3.5% of the sample. Input material: PBMCs. The receptors come from a woman in her thirties or forties in good health and CMV-seropositive.

This clone has only one observation. This chain links TRBV29-1 with TRBJ1-2; D unresolved. Germline-derived CDR1 and CDR2 are SQVTM and ANQGSEA. Trimming shortened V by 6 bases and J by 8 bases, and 16 bases separated the two germline ends. CDR3 length equals 12 residues. CDR3: CSVGGRDRGYTF. The CDR3 region has the DNA TGCAGCGTGGGAGGGCGGGATCGGGGCTACACCTTC.

The rearrangement links TRBV5-6 to TRBJ1-1, with 8 bases that match TRBD1. Germline V gives CDR1 SGHDT, CDR2 YYEEEE. This CDR3 spans 18 amino acids. V dropped 1 base and J dropped 8; count of bases not matched to a gene: 19. The CDR3 loop reads CASSLPSLTGGTNGEAFF. The DNA of the CDR3 is TGTGCCAGCAGCTTGCCCAGTCTTACAGGGGGAACCAACGGGGAAGCTTTCTTT.

This clone was detected only a few times. The chain uses TRBV19 and TRBJ1-1; D is unresolved. V lost 1 base and J 1 base, leaving 7 bases between the germline ends. Germline CDR1 is LNHDA and CDR2 is SQIVND (reference sequence). This CDR3 is 14 amino acids long. CDR3 DNA sequence: TGTGCCAGTAGTATAGGTAGCGGGAACACTGAAGCTTTCTTT. This gives the protein CASSIGSGNTEAFF.

Remarks on this clone: Additional DNA sequences in this sample encode the identical CDR3. The rearrangement links TRBV29-1 to TRBJ1-5, with unresolved D. Per germline, CDR1 SQVTM and CDR2 ANQGSEA. This CDR3 contains 12 residues. V shed 4 bases and J shed 4 bases, with 8 bases lying between them. The CDR3 region is CSVVAGNQPQHF. CDR3 coding DNA: TGCAGCGTTGTTGCAGGAAATCAGCCCCAGCATTTT.

The V gene is TRBV28, the J gene TRBJ1-1; TRBD1 aligns across 8 bases. CDR3 length: 14 residues. Trimming took 6 bases from V and 4 from J; bases not matched to a gene: 7. Germline lookup yields CDR1 MDHEN and CDR2 SYDVKM. DNA of the CDR3: TGTGCCAGCAGCCTTGGACAGGGAAGCACTGAAGCTTTCTTT. It codes for CASSLGQGSTEAFF.